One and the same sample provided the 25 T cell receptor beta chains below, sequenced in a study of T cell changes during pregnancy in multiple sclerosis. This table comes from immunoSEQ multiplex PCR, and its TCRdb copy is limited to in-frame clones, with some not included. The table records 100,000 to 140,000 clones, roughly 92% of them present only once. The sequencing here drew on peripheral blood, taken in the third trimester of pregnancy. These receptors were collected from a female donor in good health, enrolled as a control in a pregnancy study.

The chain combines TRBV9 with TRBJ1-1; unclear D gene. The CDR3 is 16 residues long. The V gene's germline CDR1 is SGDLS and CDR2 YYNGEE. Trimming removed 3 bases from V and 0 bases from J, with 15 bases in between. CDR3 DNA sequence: TGTGCCAGCAGCGGAGCAAGCGGAGCTATGAACACTGAAGCTTTCTTT. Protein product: CASSGASGAMNTEAFF.

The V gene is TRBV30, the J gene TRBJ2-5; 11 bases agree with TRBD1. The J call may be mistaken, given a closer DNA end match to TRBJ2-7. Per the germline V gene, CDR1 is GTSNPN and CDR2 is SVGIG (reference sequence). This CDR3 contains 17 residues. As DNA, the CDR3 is TGTGCCTGGAGTGGAAGCCGTAGGGACAGGGGGGCCTACGAGCAGTACTTC. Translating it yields CAWSGSRRDRGAYEQYF.

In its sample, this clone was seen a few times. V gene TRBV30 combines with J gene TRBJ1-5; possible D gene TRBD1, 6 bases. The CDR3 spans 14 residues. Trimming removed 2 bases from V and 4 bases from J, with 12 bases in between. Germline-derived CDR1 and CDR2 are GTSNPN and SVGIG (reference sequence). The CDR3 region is CAWSKDSTNQPQHF. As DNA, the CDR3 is TGTGCCTGGAGTAAGGACAGCACTAATCAGCCCCAGCATTTT. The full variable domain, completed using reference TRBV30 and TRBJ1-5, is SQTIHQWPATLVQPVGSPLSLECTVEGTSNPNLYWYRQAAGRGLQLLFYSVGIGQISSEVPQNLSASRPQDRQFILSSKKLLLSDSGFYLCAWSKDSTNQPQHFGDGTRLSIL.

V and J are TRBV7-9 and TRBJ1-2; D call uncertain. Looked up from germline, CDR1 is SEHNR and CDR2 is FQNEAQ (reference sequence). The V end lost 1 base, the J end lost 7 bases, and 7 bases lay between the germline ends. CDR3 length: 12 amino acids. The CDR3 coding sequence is TGTGCCAGCAGCTTAGATACTGGTGGCTACACCTTC. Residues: CASSLDTGGYTF.

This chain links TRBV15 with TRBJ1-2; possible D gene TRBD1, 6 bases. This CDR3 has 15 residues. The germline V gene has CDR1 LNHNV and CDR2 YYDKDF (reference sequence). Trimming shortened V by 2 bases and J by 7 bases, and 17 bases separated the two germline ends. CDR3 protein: CATSRKTGFQSGYTF. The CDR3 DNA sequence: TGTGCCACCAGCAGAAAAACAGGGTTTCAATCTGGCTACACCTTC.

The CDR3 DNA reads TGTGCCAGCAGGGATGTAGGGGGGGCCTACAATGAGCAGTTCTTC. This encodes CASRDVGGAYNEQFF. The V call is TRBV11-2, the J call TRBJ2-1, with D perhaps matching TRBD2 (7 bases). V was trimmed by 6 bases and J by 2 bases, leaving 14 bases between them. Germline V gene sequence: CDR1 SGHAT, CDR2 FQNNGV. The CDR3 runs 15 residues.

The CDR3 sequence is CASSTTGNYGYTF. Written as DNA, the CDR3 is TGTGCCAGCTCAACGACGGGGAACTATGGCTACACCTTC. The chain uses TRBV18 and TRBJ1-2; D not certain. The CDR3 is 13 residues long. V was pared by 5 bases and J by 2 bases, with 9 bases between. From germline, CDR1 is KGHSH and CDR2 LQKENI.

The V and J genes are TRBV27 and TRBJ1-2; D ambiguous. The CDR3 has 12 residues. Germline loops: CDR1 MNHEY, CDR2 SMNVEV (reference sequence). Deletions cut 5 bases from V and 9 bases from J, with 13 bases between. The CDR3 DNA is TGTGCCAGCAGTCAAGCGGGAGGCAGCTACACCTTC. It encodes CASSQAGGSYTF.

The CDR3 sequence is CASSLARDSAGSTDTQYF. CDR3 sequence (DNA): TGTGCCAGCAGCTTGGCCAGGGATTCGGCGGGGAGCACAGATACGCAGTATTTT. The gene calls are TRBV5-4 and TRBJ2-3, with a weak D call TRBD2 (6 bases). In germline, CDR1 is SGHNT, CDR2 YYREEE (reference sequence). The CDR3 consists of 18 residues. Trimming removed 0 bases at V and 0 bases at J, with 17 bases between. Supplemented by reference TRBV5-4 and TRBJ2-3, the full variable domain reads ETGVTQSPTHLIKTRGQQVTLRCSSQSGHNTVSWYQQALGQGPQFIFQYYREEENGRGNFPPRFSGLQFPNYSSELNVNALELDDSALYLCASSLARDSAGSTDTQYFGPGTRLTVL.

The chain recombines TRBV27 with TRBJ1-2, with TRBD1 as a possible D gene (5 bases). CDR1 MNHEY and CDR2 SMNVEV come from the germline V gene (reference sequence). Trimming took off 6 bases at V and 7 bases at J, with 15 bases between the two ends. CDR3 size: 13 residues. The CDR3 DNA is TGTGCCAGCAGAGGGGAGGGAGGCGGTGGCTACACCTTC. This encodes CASRGEGGGGYTF.

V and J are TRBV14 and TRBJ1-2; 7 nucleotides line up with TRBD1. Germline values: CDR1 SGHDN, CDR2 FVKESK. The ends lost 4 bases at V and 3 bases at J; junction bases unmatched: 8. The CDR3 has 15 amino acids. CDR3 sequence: CASSPRQGSDYGYTF. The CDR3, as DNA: TGTGCCAGCAGCCCGAGACAGGGAAGCGACTATGGCTACACCTTC.

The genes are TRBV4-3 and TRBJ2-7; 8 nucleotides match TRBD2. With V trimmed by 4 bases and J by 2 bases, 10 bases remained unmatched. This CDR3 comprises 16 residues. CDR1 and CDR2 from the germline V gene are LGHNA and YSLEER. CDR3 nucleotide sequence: TGCGCCAGCAGCCGCCAGAAGCGGGGGCTGCCCTACGAGCAGTACTTC. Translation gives CASSRQKRGLPYEQYF.

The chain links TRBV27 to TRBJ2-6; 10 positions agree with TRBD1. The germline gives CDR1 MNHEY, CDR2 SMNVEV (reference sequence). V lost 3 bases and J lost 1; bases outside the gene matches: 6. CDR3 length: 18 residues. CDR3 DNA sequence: TGTGCCAGCAGTTTTTCCGGGACAGGGGTATCTGGGGCCAACGTCCTGACTTTC. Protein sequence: CASSFSGTGVSGANVLTF.

The CDR3: CASSPSGQNYGYTF. CDR3 coding DNA: TGTGCCAGCAGCCCATCCGGACAGAACTATGGCTACACCTTC. J is TRBJ1-2 and V is TRBV7-3; TRBD1 is a possible D gene (6 bases). V was trimmed by 5 bases and J by 2 bases, leaving 12 bases between them. The V gene's germline CDR1 is SGHTA and CDR2 FQGTGA. CDR3 length: 14 residues.

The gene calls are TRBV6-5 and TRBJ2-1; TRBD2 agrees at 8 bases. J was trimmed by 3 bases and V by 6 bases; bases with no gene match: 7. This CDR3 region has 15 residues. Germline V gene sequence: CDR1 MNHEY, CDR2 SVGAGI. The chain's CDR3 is CASSIAGSYYNEQFF. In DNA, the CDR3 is TGTGCCAGCAGCATAGCGGGGTCTTACTACAATGAGCAGTTCTTC.

The CDR3 nucleotides are TGTGCCAGCAGCGTATCTAGCGCCGGCTACAATGAGCAGTTCTTC. This gives the protein CASSVSSAGYNEQFF. The chain recombines TRBV9 with TRBJ2-1; D is perhaps TRBD2 (6 bases). V gave up 1 base and J gave up 3 bases, with 11 bases separating them. The CDR3 has 15 amino acids. The germline CDR1 and CDR2 sequences are SGDLS and YYNGEE.

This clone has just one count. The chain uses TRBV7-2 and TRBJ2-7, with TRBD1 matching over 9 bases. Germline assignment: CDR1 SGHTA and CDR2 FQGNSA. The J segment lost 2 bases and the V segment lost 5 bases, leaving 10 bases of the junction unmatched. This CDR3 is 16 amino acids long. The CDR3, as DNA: TGTGCCAGCAGCGCGGGGAGGGACAGGGTGGCCTACGAGCAGTACTTC. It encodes CASSAGRDRVAYEQYF.

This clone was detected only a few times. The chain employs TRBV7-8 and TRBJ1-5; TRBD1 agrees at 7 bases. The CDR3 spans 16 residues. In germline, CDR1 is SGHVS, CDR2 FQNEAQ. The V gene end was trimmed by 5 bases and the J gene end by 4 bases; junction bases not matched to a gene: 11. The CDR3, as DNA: TGTGCCAGCAGCGTCCGTCCCGGGACAGATAATCAGCCCCAGCATTTT. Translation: CASSVRPGTDNQPQHF.

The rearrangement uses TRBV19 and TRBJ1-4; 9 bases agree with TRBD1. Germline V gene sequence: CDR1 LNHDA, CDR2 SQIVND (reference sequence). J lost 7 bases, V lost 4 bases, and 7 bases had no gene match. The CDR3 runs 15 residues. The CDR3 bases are TGTGCCAGTAGTACTTCAGGGACAGGGCTTGAAAAACTGTTTTTT. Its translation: CASSTSGTGLEKLFF.

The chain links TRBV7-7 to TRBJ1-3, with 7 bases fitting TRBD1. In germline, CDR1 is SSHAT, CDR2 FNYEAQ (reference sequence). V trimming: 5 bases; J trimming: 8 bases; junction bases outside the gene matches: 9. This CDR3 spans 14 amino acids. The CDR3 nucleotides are TGTGCCAGCAGCCTAGACAGGGATAGCTACACCATATATTTT. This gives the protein CASSLDRDSYTIYF.

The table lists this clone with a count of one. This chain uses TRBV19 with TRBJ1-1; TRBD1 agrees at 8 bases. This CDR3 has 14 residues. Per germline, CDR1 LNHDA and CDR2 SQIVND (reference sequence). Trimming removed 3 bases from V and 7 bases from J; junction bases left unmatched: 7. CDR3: CASSMRGQGGEAFF. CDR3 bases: TGTGCCAGTAGTATGAGAGGACAGGGCGGTGAAGCTTTCTTT.

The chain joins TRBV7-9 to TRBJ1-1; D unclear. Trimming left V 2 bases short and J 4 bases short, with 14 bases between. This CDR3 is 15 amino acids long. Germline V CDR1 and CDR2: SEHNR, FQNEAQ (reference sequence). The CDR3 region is CASSLRQAVGTEAFF. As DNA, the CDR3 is TGTGCCAGCAGCTTACGGCAGGCTGTGGGCACTGAAGCTTTCTTT.

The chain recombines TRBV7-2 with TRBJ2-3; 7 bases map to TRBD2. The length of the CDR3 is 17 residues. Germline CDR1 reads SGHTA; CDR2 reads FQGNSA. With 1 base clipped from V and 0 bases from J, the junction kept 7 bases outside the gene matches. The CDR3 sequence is CASSLGLSGGSTDTQYF. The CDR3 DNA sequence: TGTGCCAGCAGCTTAGGGCTATCGGGGGGTAGCACAGATACGCAGTATTTT.

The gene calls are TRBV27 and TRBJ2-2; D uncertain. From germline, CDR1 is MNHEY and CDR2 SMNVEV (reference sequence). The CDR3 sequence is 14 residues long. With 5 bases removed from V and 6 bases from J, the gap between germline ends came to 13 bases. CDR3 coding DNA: TGTGCCAGCAGTGTTCGACTTGTTGCCGGGGAGCTGTTTTTT. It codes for CASSVRLVAGELFF.

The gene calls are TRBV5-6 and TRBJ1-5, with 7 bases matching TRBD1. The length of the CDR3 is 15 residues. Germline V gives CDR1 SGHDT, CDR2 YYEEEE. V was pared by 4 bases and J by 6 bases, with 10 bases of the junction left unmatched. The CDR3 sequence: CASSSRTGVGQPQHF. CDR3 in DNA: TGTGCCAGCAGCAGCCGGACAGGAGTTGGTCAGCCCCAGCATTTT.